This T cell receptor beta chain comes out of a study of blood T cell repertoires in COVID-19. For the study at large: Nucleic acid was either cDNA or gDNA, and it came from T cells, B-cell-depleted T cells, or PBMCs.

Clinical history reported by participants formed the basis on which cohorts were assigned. Cohort 3 recovery required two negative PCRs, clearance, or symptom resolution. Using immunoSEQ multiplex PCR, the repertoire was profiled, and TCRdb retains in-frame clones only, with some absent. This table holds fewer than 600,000 clones, over 75% found once. This TCR derives from a woman in her forties who had recovered from COVID-19. Sequencing input: PBMCs or T cells enriched from blood (not recorded which).

In DNA, the CDR3 is TGTGCCGGCGCGACAGGCCGAAGCTCCTATAATTCACCCCTCCACTTT. This gives the protein CAGATGRSSYNSPLHF. The chain carries TRBV7-9 and TRBJ1-6; D perhaps matches TRBD1 (6 bases). This CDR3 region has 16 residues. CDR1 SEHNR and CDR2 FQNEAQ come from the germline V gene (reference sequence). V dropped 11 bases and J dropped 0 bases, with 17 bases sitting between them.